Shown below are 6 T cell receptor beta chains from a single sample sequenced in a study of blood T cell dynamics during melanoma immunotherapy. Stated time point: pre-treatment baseline. Method: immunoSEQ multiplex PCR; TCRdb's copy keeps in-frame clones and lacks some. The sample shows roughly 9,900 clones, roughly 90% of them seen only once. The source material was blood, sampled from a patient treated with checkpoint blockade. The source is a human donor with melanoma.

The chain recombines TRBV19 with TRBJ2-2; maybe TRBD1 (5 bases). Germline CDR1 is LNHDA and CDR2 is SQIVND (reference sequence). The CDR3 is 13 amino acids. The ends were cut back, 3 bases at V and 6 bases at J, with 8 bases in the middle. The CDR3 sequence: CASSIPQAGELFF. In nucleotides, the CDR3 is TGTGCCAGTAGTATCCCACAGGCCGGGGAGCTGTTTTTT.

This clone has only one observation. This chain joins TRBV5-6 and TRBJ2-7; D tentatively reads TRBD1 or TRBD2 (5 bases each). This CDR3 comprises 12 residues. The germline gives CDR1 SGHDT, CDR2 YYEEEE. Trimming cost V 4 bases and J 4 bases, with 9 bases left between them. The CDR3 spells CASSTGTYEQYF. The CDR3 DNA reads as TGTGCCAGCAGCACGGGGACGTACGAGCAGTACTTC.

The V call is TRBV18, the J call TRBJ1-5; D is uncertain. This CDR3 is built from 14 residues. Deletions cut 3 bases from V and 0 bases from J, with 6 bases between. Germline V CDR1 and CDR2: KGHSH, LQKENI. CDR3 in amino acids: CASSPVNSNQPQHF. The CDR3 nucleotides are TGTGCCAGCTCACCGGTCAATAGCAATCAGCCCCAGCATTTT. Using reference TRBV18 and TRBJ1-5 for the parts outside the CDR3, the full variable domain is NAGVMQNPRHLVRRRGQEARLRCSPMKGHSHVYWYRQLPEEGLKFMVYLQKENIIDESGMPKERFSAEFPKEGPSILRIQQVVRGDSAAYFCASSPVNSNQPQHFGDGTRLSIL.

The chain's CDR3 is CASSPGARGETQYF. For the CDR3, the DNA is TGTGCCAGCAGCCCCGGGGCTAGAGGGGAGACCCAGTACTTC. V is TRBV7-8 and J is TRBJ2-7; D may correspond to TRBD1 or TRBD2 (5 bases each). The J call could be wrong; TRBJ2-5 is a better fit for the DNA end. Germline loops: CDR1 SGHVS, CDR2 FQNEAQ. The CDR3 runs to 14 residues.

The chain has TRBV5-1 and TRBJ2-5; D not certain. The V gene lost 2 bases and the J gene lost 9 bases, with 11 bases spanning the gap. This CDR3 contains 12 residues. Germline V gene data show CDR1 as SGHRS and CDR2 as YFSETQ. In DNA form, the CDR3 reads TGCGCCAGCAGCTTTGGCGGTCAGGCCCAGTACTTC. It encodes CASSFGGQAQYF.

The chain couples TRBV4-1 to TRBJ2-7; the match to TRBD2 covers 7 bases. The V and J ends lost 0 bases and 5 bases, in that order; junction bases with no gene match: 7. This CDR3 region has 15 residues. Per the germline V gene, CDR1 is MGHRA and CDR2 is YSYEKL. CDR3 DNA sequence: TGCGCCAGCAGCCAAGATCGCGGGAGTTCCGACGAGCAGTACTTC. Residues: CASSQDRGSSDEQYF.